This TCR beta chain is drawn from a study of blood T cell repertoires in COVID-19. Study at large: The samples span acute and convalescent COVID-19 from the United States, Italy and Spain. From T cells, B-cell-depleted T cells, or PBMCs came the material, which was cDNA or gDNA.

Germline assignment: CDR1 LGHDT and CDR2 YNNKEL (reference sequence). V lost 1 base, J lost 7 bases, and 6 bases stayed unmatched. This CDR3 is 16 amino acids long. Original handling: For nucleated cells, counts were estimated from reference gene primer amplification. Clones were sequenced by immunoSEQ multiplex PCR, and TCRdb holds only the in-frame ones, with some missing. The V and J calls and clone size were taken over from that table, and D and trimming were inferred from the DNA. The sample gives approximately 180,000 clones, 70% to 90% of which show up once; about a fifth is in the top ten. This sequence joins TRBV3-1 (or the pseudogene TRBV3-2) and TRBJ2-3; TRBD2 aligns across 12 bases. This TCR came from a man in his fifties or sixties with active or convalescent COVID-19. The material sequenced was peripheral blood. CDR3 sequence: CASSQGLLAGGHTQYF. In DNA form, the CDR3 reads TGTGCCAGCAGCCAAGGTTTACTAGCGGGGGGACATACGCAGTATTTT.